This T cell receptor beta chain was recorded in a study of blood T cell repertoires in COVID-19 (dated by TCRdb to 2020 to 2021). Some background on the complete study: Collaborator samples came from the United States, Italy and Spain and covered acute and convalescent phases of COVID-19. The prospective study material was composed of cDNA or gDNA derived from T cells, B-cell-depleted T cells, or PBMCs. Deeply sampled blood TCRbeta repertoires from subjects exposed to, actively infected with, or recovered from COVID-19 were included in the dataset. The repertoires were released in a freely available public database meant as a resource for research on the immune response to SARS-CoV-2. The samples were drawn from two sources: the first 160 participants of the ongoing ImmuneRACE study, and some 1,300 subjects contributed by 6 global collaborators. The sample metadata nearly always contained a de-identified subject ID, COVID-19 status, age in years and sex. Where available, HLA class I and class II types were obtained from metadata supplied by the sample provider rather than from assay-based typing. Paper-wide results and their limitations: The amount of clinical and demographic metadata varied by source and participant and was provided uncurated.

The V end gives up 10 bases and the J end 1 base, leaving 11 bases in the junction not matched to a gene. The germline V gene encodes CDR1 MNHEY and CDR2 SVGAGI. The CDR3, from cysteine to phenylalanine, totals 15 residues. Only the CDR3 portion is preserved as DNA: 45 bases, with reading frame beginning at the first base. Each collaborating institution followed its own protocols to collect whole blood in K2EDTA tubes. For TCRbeta analysis, collaborators shipped samples in one of three forms: frozen whole blood, isolated PBMCs, or DNA extracted from either of those sample types. TCRbeta CDR3 regions were amplified from genomic DNA by means of the immunoSEQ Assay, a bias-controlled multiplex PCR. The study's processing was this. The number of nucleated cells in each sample was estimated by amplification of reference gene primers within the assay. To quantify the absolute abundance of each unique TCRbeta CDR3 rearrangement, sequence reads were collapsed and filtered. For each sample, productive Simpson clonality was calculated by taking the square root of Simpson's diversity index across productive rearrangements. Here the immuneACCESS table is served through TCRdb, limited to in-frame sequences with V and J called. Missing clones are a known gap in these copies; in checked studies unresolved V genes cover under half, and the rest lacks a known reason. V, J and clone size are taken as reported in that table, and D and trimming were inferred from the DNA itself. For this sample the table gives roughly 17,000 clones, of which about 87% were detected only once. The top ten hold approximately 2.9% of the sample.

In the case of this clone: Its antigen has not been determined. Base qualities are missing; no much larger clone stands one base away.

In this chain, TRBV6-5 is recombined with TRBJ1-1, with 8 bases matching TRBD1. The source is a human donor in a cohort sampled during active COVID-19. The source material was peripheral blood. The nucleotide sequence reads TGTGCCACCGAATTGACAGGGGCGAGGAACACTGAAGCTTTCTTT. Protein translation: CATELTGARNTEAFF.